These T cell receptor beta chains were read from a single sample in a study of blood T cell repertoires in COVID-19. The assay was immunoSEQ multiplex PCR, and TCRdb's table has in-frame clones only and misses some. The sample contains fewer than 250,000 clones, 83% of which appear only once. The specimen sequenced was PBMCs or T cells enriched from blood (not recorded which). The receptors derive from a woman between 35 and 50 years old who had been exposed to COVID-19. Both conserved end residues are part of each CDR3. The D gene is left open where the match is weak. Only some rows state a clone size, as once, few, many or a class for expanded clones.

CDR3 length,J gene,clone size,D gene,V gene,CDR3 DNA,CDR3 protein
12,TRBJ1-1,NA,NA,TRBV6-1,TGTGCCAGCAGTGATGGGACTCTAGGAATTCTATTT,CASSDGTLGILF
13,TRBJ1-2,NA,NA,TRBV18,TGTGCCAGCTCATATGGAGAAAACTATGGCTACACCTTC,CASSYGENYGYTF
10,TRBJ1-1,NA,NA,TRBV30,TGTGCCTGGAGGCAGGTTGAAGCTTTCTTT,CAWRQVEAFF
13,TRBJ1-2,few,NA,TRBV19,TGTGCCAGTAGTGAGACGGGATTCTATGGCTACACCTTC,CASSETGFYGYTF
19,TRBJ1-5,NA,TRBD1,TRBV10-3,TGTGCCATCAGTGAAAGCTCGGGGCCGAGACAGGGGGCCAATCAGCCCCAGCATTTT,CAISESSGPRQGANQPQHF
14,TRBJ1-1,NA,TRBD1,TRBV10-3,TGTGCCGTCCGATCCGGGACAGCTAACACTGAAGCTTTCTTT,CAVRSGTANTEAFF
13,TRBJ2-2,NA,NA,TRBV3-1/TRBV3-2,TGTGCCAGCAGCCAGCCGGGGGCCGGGGAGCTGTTTTTT,CASSQPGAGELFF
12,TRBJ2-1,NA,NA,TRBV11-3,TGTGCCAGCAGTCGGCGGGGCGATGAGCAGTTCTTC,CASSRRGDEQFF
15,TRBJ1-1,NA,TRBD1,TRBV6-5,TGTGCCAGCAGTATCGGGACAGGGGGTTACACTGAAGCTTTCTTT,CASSIGTGGYTEAFF
15,TRBJ1-4,NA,TRBD1,TRBV5-4,TGTGCCAGCAGCATAAAACAGGGGACCAATGAAAAACTGTTTTTT,CASSIKQGTNEKLFF
16,TRBJ2-2,NA,TRBD1,TRBV2,TGTGCCAGCAGTGTACAACAGGGGGCGGGAACCGGGGAGCTGTTTTTT,CASSVQQGAGTGELFF
16,TRBJ2-7,NA,NA,TRBV7-9,TGTGCCAGCAGCTTAGCCCAGGGAAGAAGCTCCTACGAGCAGTACTTC,CASSLAQGRSSYEQYF
15,TRBJ2-7,NA,NA,TRBV14,TGTGCCAGCAGCCTATCAGATGGGAGCTCCTACGAGCAGTACTTC,CASSLSDGSSYEQYF
14,TRBJ1-4,NA,NA,TRBV24-1,TGTGCCACCAGTTCGGGGAATGGCGATGAAAAACTGTTTTTT,CATSSGNGDEKLFF
12,TRBJ1-2,NA,NA,TRBV5-1,TGCGCCAGCACAGGGACTAACTATGGCTACACCTTC,CASTGTNYGYTF
13,TRBJ1-2,few,TRBD1,TRBV11-2,TGTGCCAGCAGCTTAACAGGGGAATATGGCTACACCTTC,CASSLTGEYGYTF
15,TRBJ2-2,NA,TRBD1,TRBV6-5,TGTGCCAGCGCCCTCGGGGACAGGGTAGGCGGGGAGCTGTTTTTT,CASALGDRVGGELFF
14,TRBJ1-4,NA,NA,TRBV7-9,TGTGCCAGCAGCTTTGGACTTGGAAATGAAAAACTGTTTTTT,CASSFGLGNEKLFF
13,TRBJ2-5,many,NA,TRBV19,TGTGCCAGTAGTCTCGGGGTCCAAGAGACCCAGTACTTC,CASSLGVQETQYF
16,TRBJ1-1,NA,TRBD1,TRBV29-1,TGCAGCGTTGTAACCGGGACAGGGGTCCCGGCGGCTGAAGCTTTCTTT,CSVVTGTGVPAAEAFF
15,TRBJ1-1,NA,TRBD1,TRBV5-1,TGCGCCAGCAGCAGGACAGGGGACATGAACACTGAAGCTTTCTTT,CASSRTGDMNTEAFF
18,TRBJ1-1,NA,NA,TRBV24-1,TGTGCCACCAGTGATTGGACCGTTGGGGCGGATTTGTATACTGAAGCTTTCTTT,CATSDWTVGADLYTEAFF
14,TRBJ2-2,NA,NA,TRBV9,TGTGCCAGCAGCGTTGCACTCAACACCGGGGAGCTGTTTTTT,CASSVALNTGELFF
17,TRBJ1-1,once,NA,TRBV7-8,TGTGCCAGCAGCTTATTCCCCCCGGGGGAGGCGAACACTGAAGCTTTCTTT,CASSLFPPGEANTEAFF
13,TRBJ1-1,NA,NA,TRBV12-3/TRBV12-4,TGTGCCAGCAGTATAGTCTCGGGGGTAGAAGCTTTCTTT,CASSIVSGVEAFF
15,TRBJ2-5,NA,NA,TRBV5-4,TGTGCCAGCAGCCCCACCCCCGGGGGGCGAGAGACCCAGTACTTC,CASSPTPGGRETQYF
13,TRBJ1-5,NA,NA,TRBV19,TGTGCCAGTCTGGCCGTGCCAGGCCAGCCCCAGCATTTT,CASLAVPGQPQHF
15,TRBJ1-2,NA,NA,TRBV19,TGTGCCACCCTAACCGCGCGGACTAGGGACTATGGCTACACCTTC,CATLTARTRDYGYTF
15,TRBJ2-1,NA,NA,TRBV28,TGTGCCAGCAGGCCCCGGGACACCAACTACAATGAGCAGTTCTTC,CASRPRDTNYNEQFF
13,TRBJ2-5,NA,TRBD1,TRBV29-1,TGCAGCGTGTGGACAGGGGGCTCGGAGACCCAGTACTTC,CSVWTGGSETQYF
15,TRBJ2-7,NA,NA,TRBV5-1,TGCGCCAGCAGCTTGGCCGTTCTGGGGGGACACGAGCAGTACTTC,CASSLAVLGGHEQYF
13,TRBJ2-3,once,NA,TRBV7-9,TGTGCCAGCTGCCCCCAGGGGCGGGATACGCAGTATTTT,CASCPQGRDTQYF
16,TRBJ1-4,NA,NA,TRBV19,TGTGCCAGTAGTATAGTCGCCGGGGGTATTGATGAAAAACTGTTTTTT,CASSIVAGGIDEKLFF
14,TRBJ1-5,NA,TRBD1,TRBV2,TGTGCCAGTCGAGGACAGGGAGGCGGTCAGCCCCAGCATTTT,CASRGQGGGQPQHF
15,TRBJ2-3,NA,TRBD2,TRBV10-3,TGTGCCATCAGTAATAGCGGGGCTAGCACAGATACGCAGTATTTT,CAISNSGASTDTQYF
19,TRBJ2-6,few,TRBD1,TRBV2,TGTGCCAGCAGCCCCAAGGACAGGGGGCGCCTCTCTGGGGCCAACGTCCTGACTTTC,CASSPKDRGRLSGANVLTF
12,TRBJ1-2,few,NA,TRBV9,TGTGCCAGCAGCCCCCTGGGAGGAGGCTACACCTTC,CASSPLGGGYTF
14,TRBJ2-2,NA,NA,TRBV18,TGTGCCAGCTCACCCCCAGGGTACACCGGGGAGCTGTTTTTT,CASSPPGYTGELFF
13,TRBJ1-1,NA,NA,TRBV18,TGTGCCAGCTCACTTTCAATGAACACTGAAGCTTTCTTT,CASSLSMNTEAFF
11,TRBJ2-3,NA,NA,TRBV20-1,TGCAGTGCTAGTGAGGGGCATACGCAGTATTTT,CSASEGHTQYF
17,TRBJ2-3,NA,TRBD2,TRBV27,TGTGCCAGCAGTGAACTAGCGGGGCGGGAATTAGCAGATACGCAGTATTTT,CASSELAGRELADTQYF
14,TRBJ1-6,once,TRBD1,TRBV7-6,TGTGCCAGCAGCTTGGAGGGGGCATCCTCACCCCTCCACTTT,CASSLEGASSPLHF
14,TRBJ1-5,NA,NA,TRBV19,TGTGCCAGTAGTGGAGGGTTGGGCAATCAGCCCCAGCATTTT,CASSGGLGNQPQHF
15,TRBJ2-7,NA,TRBD1,TRBV6-5,TGTGCCAGCAGTTACCGGGACAGGGGCACCTACGAGCAGTACTTC,CASSYRDRGTYEQYF
16,TRBJ2-1,once,TRBD2,TRBV6-2/TRBV6-3,TGTGCCAGCAGTTACTCACTAGCGGGGGTTTACAATGAGCAGTTCTTC,CASSYSLAGVYNEQFF
16,TRBJ2-5,NA,TRBD1,TRBV5-8,TGTGCCAGCAGCTTGGGGGACAGGGGAAGGCAAGAGACCCAGTACTTC,CASSLGDRGRQETQYF